This record covers a single T cell receptor (beta chain). Its antigen is unknown. The sample belongs to a study of T cell responses to AZD1222 COVID-19 vaccine. Study-wide results and limits: White British ancestry dominated among donors, who included more females, and clonal diversity was possibly underestimated. Baseline serostatus was positive in only a handful of AZD1222 recipients. Unmutated variant regions reportedly attract nearly half of all spike-specific TCRs.

Here immunoSEQ multiplex PCR was the method, and the copy in TCRdb shows in-frame clones only, minus some. The sample lists over 110,000 clones; roughly nine tenths were seen once. The ends lost 3 bases at V and 4 bases at J; junction bases unmatched: 8. Germline assignment: CDR1 SGHTA and CDR2 FQGNSA. CDR3 size: 15 residues. Sequencing was performed on peripheral blood, taken 28 days after the second AZD1222 dose. The receptor was isolated from an adult who received the AZD1222 COVID-19 vaccine. The chain employs TRBV7-2 and TRBJ2-7; TRBD2 aligns across 8 bases. The CDR3 region is CASSFSGISDYEQYF. CDR3 bases: TGTGCCAGCAGCTTTAGCGGGATTTCCGATTACGAGCAGTACTTC.